Described below is a single T cell receptor (beta chain) sequence and its context. What it binds is not known. Within the sample, other DNA sequences also encode this same CDR3. Looked up from germline, CDR1 is SGDLS and CDR2 is YYNGEE. Deletions cut 3 bases from V and 0 bases from J, with 4 bases between. CDR3 size: 13 residues. The data are from a study of shared clonotypes between healthy human individuals. For the study at large: With ages of 18 to 49, the donors were two women and a few men.

Whole-study findings and limits: Clonotype sharing across a handful of donors was observed for roughly 5% of naive CD4 clonotypes.

Only in-frame clones appear in the TCRdb table, and some are missing; sequencing was by immunoSEQ multiplex PCR. The table records 950,000 to 1,100,000 clones, around four fifths of them present only once. The chain joins TRBV9 to TRBJ1-3; D call uncertain. Sequencing used memory CD4+ T cells sorted from blood. The subset denotes: CD45RA-negative fraction. The origin of this receptor is a man between 18 and 29 years old in good health. The chain's CDR3 is CASSATSGNTIYF. The DNA for the CDR3 is TGTGCCAGCAGCGCCACCTCTGGAAACACCATATATTTT.